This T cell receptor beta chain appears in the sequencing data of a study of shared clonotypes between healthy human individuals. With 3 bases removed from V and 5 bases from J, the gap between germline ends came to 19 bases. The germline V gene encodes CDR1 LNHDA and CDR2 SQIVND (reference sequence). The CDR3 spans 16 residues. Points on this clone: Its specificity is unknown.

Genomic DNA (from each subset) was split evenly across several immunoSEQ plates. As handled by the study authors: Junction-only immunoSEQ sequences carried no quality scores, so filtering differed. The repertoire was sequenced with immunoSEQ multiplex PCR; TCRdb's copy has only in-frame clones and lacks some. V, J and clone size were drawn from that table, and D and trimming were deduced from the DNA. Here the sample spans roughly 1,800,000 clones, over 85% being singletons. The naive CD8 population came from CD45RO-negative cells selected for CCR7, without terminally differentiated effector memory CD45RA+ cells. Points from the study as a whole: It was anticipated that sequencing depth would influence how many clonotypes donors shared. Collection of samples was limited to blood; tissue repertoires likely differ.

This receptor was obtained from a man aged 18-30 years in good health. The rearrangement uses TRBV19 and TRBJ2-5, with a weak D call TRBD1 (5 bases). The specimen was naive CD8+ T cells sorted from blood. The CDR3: CASSMSLSRGMETQYF. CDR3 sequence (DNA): TGTGCCAGTAGTATGTCGCTCAGTAGGGGAATGGAGACCCAGTACTTC.